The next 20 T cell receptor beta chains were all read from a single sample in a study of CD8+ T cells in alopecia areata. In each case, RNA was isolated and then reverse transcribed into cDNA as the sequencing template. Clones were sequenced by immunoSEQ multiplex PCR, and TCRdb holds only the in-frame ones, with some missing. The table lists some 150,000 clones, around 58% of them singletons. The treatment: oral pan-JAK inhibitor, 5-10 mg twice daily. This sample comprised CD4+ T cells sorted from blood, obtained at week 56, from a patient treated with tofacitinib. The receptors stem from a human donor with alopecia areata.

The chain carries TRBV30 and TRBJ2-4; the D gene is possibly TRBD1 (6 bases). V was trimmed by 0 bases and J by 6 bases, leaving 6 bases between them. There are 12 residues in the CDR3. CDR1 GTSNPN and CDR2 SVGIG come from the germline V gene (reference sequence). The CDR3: CAWSVDRNIQYF. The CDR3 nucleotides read TGTGCCTGGAGTGTGGACAGAAACATTCAGTACTTC.

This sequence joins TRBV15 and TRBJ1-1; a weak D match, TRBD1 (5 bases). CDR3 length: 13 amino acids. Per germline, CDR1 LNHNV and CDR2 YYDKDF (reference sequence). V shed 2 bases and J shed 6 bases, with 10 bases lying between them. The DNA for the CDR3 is TGTGCCACCAGCAGATCCCGACAGTCTGAAGCTTTCTTT. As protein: CATSRSRQSEAFF.

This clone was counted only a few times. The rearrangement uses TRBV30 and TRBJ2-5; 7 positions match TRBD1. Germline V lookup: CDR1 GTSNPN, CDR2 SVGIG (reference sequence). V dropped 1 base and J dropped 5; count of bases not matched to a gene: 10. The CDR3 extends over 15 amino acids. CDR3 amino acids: CAWSAQTGRRETQYF. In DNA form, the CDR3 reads TGTGCCTGGAGTGCCCAGACAGGGAGAAGGGAGACCCAGTACTTC.

The CDR3 nucleotides are TGTGCCAGCAGCCCCGAAGCGGGGGGAGAGACCCAGTACTTC. Protein sequence: CASSPEAGGETQYF. V is TRBV5-6 and J is TRBJ2-5; 9 nucleotides align to TRBD2. This CDR3 is built from 14 residues. V lost 4 bases, J lost 4 bases, and 5 bases stayed unmatched. Germline CDR1 SGHDT, CDR2 YYEEEE.

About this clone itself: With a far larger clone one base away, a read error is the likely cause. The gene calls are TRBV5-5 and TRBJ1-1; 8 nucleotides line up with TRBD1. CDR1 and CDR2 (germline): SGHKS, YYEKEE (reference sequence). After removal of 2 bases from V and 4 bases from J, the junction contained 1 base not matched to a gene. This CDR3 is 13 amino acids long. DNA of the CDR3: TGTGCCAGCAGCTTTACAGGGGGCACTGAAGCTTTCTTT. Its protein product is CASSFTGGTEAFF.

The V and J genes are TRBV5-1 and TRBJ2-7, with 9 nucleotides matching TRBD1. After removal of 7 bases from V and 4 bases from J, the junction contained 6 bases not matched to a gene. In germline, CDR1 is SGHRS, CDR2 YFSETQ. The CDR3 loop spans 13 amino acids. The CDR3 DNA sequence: TGCGCCAGCTCCGGGACAGGGTCGTACGAGCAGTACTTC. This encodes CASSGTGSYEQYF. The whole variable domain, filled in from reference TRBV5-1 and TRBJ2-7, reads KAGVTQTPRYLIKTRGQQVTLSCSPISGHRSVSWYQQTPGQGLQFLFEYFSETQRNKGNFPGRFSGRQFSNSRSEMNVSTLELGDSALYLCASSGTGSYEQYFGPGTRLTVT.

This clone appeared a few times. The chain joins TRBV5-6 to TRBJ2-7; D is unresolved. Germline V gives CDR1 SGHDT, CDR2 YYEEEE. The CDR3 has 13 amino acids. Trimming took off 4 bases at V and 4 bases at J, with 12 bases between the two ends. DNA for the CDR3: TGTGCCAGCAGCCTACCCGATCTGTACGAGCAGTACTTC. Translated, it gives CASSLPDLYEQYF. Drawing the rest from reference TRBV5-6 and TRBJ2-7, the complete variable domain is DAGVTQSPTHLIKTRGQQVTLRCSPKSGHDTVSWYQQALGQGPQFIFQYYEEEERQRGNFPDRFSGHQFPNYSSELNVNALLLGDSALYLCASSLPDLYEQYFGPGTRLTVT.

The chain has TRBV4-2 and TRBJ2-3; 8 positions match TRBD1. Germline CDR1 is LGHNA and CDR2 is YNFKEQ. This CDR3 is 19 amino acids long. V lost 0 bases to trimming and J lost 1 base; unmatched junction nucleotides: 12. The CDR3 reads CASSQDRRLGRGRTDTQYF. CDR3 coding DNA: TGTGCCAGCAGCCAAGATCGGCGCTTGGGCAGGGGGCGCACAGATACGCAGTATTTT.

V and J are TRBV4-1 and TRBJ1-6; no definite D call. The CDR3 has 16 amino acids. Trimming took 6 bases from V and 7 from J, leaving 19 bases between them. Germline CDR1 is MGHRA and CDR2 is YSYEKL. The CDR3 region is CASRPLTTAPNSPLHF. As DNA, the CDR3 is TGCGCCAGCAGGCCGTTAACGACTGCGCCGAATTCACCCCTCCACTTT.

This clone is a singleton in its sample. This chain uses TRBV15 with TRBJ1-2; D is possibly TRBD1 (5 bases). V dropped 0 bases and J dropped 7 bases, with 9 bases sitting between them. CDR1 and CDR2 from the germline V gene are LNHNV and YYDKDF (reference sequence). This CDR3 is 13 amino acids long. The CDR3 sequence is CATSRDRVAGYTF. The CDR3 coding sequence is TGTGCCACCAGCAGAGACAGGGTAGCTGGCTACACCTTC.

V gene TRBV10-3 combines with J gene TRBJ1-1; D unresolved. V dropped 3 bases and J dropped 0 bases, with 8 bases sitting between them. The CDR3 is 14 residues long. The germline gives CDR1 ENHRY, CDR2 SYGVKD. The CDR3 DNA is TGTGCCATCAGTGAAGGAGGCATGAACACTGAAGCTTTCTTT. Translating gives CAISEGGMNTEAFF.

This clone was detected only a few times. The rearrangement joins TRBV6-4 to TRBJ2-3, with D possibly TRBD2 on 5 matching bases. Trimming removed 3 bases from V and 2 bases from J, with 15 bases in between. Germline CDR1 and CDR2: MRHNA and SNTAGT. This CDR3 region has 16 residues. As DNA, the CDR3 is TGTGCCAGCAGTGAGCTTCGGGGTGAGGTCACAGATACGCAGTATTTT. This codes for CASSELRGEVTDTQYF.

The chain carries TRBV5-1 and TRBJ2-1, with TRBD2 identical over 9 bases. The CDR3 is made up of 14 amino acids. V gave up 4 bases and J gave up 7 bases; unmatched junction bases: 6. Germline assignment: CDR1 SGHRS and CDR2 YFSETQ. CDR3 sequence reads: CASSRTSDRNEQFF. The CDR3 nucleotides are TGCGCCAGCAGCCGGACTAGCGATAGGAATGAGCAGTTCTTC.

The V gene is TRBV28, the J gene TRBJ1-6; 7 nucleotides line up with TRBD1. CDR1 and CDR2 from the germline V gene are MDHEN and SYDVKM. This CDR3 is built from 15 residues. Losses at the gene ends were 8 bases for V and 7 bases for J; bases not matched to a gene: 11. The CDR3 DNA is TGTGCCAGCTCCAACGCCGGGACAGCCAATTCACCCCTCCACTTT. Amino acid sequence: CASSNAGTANSPLHF. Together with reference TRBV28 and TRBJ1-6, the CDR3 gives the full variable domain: DVKVTQSSRYLVKRTGEKVFLECVQDMDHENMFWYRQDPGLGLRLIYFSYDVKMKEKGDIPEGYSVSREKKERFSLILESASTNQTSMYLCASSNAGTANSPLHFGNGTRLTVT.

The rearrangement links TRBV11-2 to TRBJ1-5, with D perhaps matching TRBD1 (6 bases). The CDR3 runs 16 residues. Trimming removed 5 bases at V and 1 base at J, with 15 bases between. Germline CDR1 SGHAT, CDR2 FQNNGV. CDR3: CASSPRGEGSNQPQHF. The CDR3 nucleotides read TGTGCCAGCAGCCCGAGGGGGGAGGGAAGCAATCAGCCCCAGCATTTT.

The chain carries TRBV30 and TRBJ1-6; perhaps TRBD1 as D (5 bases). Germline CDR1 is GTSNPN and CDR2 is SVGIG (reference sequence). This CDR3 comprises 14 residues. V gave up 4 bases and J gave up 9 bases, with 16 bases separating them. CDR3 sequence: CAWNIAGSTSPLHF. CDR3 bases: TGTGCCTGGAATATCGCAGGGTCTACTTCACCCCTCCACTTT.

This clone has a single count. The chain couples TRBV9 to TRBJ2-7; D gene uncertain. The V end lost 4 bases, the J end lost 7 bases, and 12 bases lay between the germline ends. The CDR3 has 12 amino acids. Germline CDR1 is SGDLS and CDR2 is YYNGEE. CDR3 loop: CASSNKDGEQYF. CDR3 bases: TGTGCCAGCAGCAACAAGGACGGTGAGCAGTACTTC.

DNA of the CDR3: TGCAGCGTTGAGCCCTCGGGTGGTAATCCGGGGCAGTACTTC. Translated, it gives CSVEPSGGNPGQYF. V and J are TRBV29-1 and TRBJ2-7; D gene ambiguous. Trimming pared 3 bases from V and 9 bases from J, leaving 21 bases between. The germline V gene encodes CDR1 SQVTM and CDR2 ANQGSEA. The CDR3 runs to 14 residues.

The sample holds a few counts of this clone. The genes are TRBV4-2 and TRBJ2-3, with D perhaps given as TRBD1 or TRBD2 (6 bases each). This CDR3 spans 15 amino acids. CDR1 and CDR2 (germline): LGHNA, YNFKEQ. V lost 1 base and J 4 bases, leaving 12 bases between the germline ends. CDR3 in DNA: TGTGCCAGCAGCCAAGTTCGGGGGCGCGCAGATACGCAGTATTTT. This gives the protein CASSQVRGRADTQYF.

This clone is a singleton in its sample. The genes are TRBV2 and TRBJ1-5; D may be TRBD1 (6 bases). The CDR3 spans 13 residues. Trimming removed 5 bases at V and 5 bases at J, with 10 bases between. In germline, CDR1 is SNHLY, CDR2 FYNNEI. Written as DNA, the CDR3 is TGTGCCAGCAGTTGGGACAAGTATCAGCCCCAGCATTTT. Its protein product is CASSWDKYQPQHF.